This TCR beta chain was identified during a study of regulatory T cells in long-lasting Graves disease. Regarding time point: persistent/refractory GD, antithyroid drugs over 5 years with positive TRAb. Generation of the TCR library employed RNA extracted from PBMCs. The patient group derived from an endocrinology department in Xi'an, China. With regard to this clonotype: Its antigen remains unidentified.

Study-level results: Possibly, too few samples lowered accuracy.

The CDR3 has 12 residues. Germline lookup yields CDR1 MNHEY and CDR2 SMNVEV (reference sequence). Trimming removed 11 bases from V and 6 bases from J, with 17 bases in between. Investigators prepared the TCR beta libraries by applying iRepertoire HTBI primers and Arm-PCR of CDR3 regions. TCRdb passed the multiplex PCR reads through MiXCR, listing each CDR3 protein once. The repertoire holds 400,000 to 600,000 distinct CDR3 sequences, with roughly 21% as singletons. The clonotype comes from a female donor with Graves disease. The sample in question was peripheral blood mononuclear cells (PBMCs), obtained when the disease was refractory, from a patient treated with antithyroid drugs. The V call is TRBV27, the J call TRBJ2-7; D is possibly TRBD2 (5 bases). The CDR3 is CASGPTRLEQYF. The CDR3 bases are TGTGCCTCTGGGCCCACTAGGCTCGAGCAGTACTTC.